This entry is about one TCR beta chain. Its cognate antigen is unknown. This sample is part of a study of T cells in Graves' hyperthyroidism and ophthalmopathy. Study-wide findings and caveats: Among clonotypes expanded in thyroid above 0.001, most were also found in blood. Ophthalmopathy was separated from stable hyperthyroidism by a 13 V-J model.

The TCR beta CDR3 regions underwent amplification using RNA transcripts as the source. Primed by the HTBI set, a first-round RT-PCR was run on the TCR CDR3. TCRdb re-derived calls from the multiplex PCR reads in MiXCR, one entry per CDR3 protein. The sample shows fewer than 350,000 distinct CDR3 sequences, approximately 18% of them seen only once. V lost 6 bases, J lost 7 bases, and 7 bases stayed unmatched. This CDR3 is 13 amino acids long. The TCR sequence derives from a man aged 45-65 years with Graves' ophthalmopathy. Sample: blood. The gene calls are TRBV12-3 or TRBV12-4 and TRBJ1-2, with 8 nucleotides matching TRBD1. The CDR3 reads CASRPTGEAGYTF. CDR3 nucleotide sequence: TGTGCCAGCAGACCGACAGGGGAGGCTGGCTACACCTTC.